The T cell receptor (beta chain) described here comes from a study of cytomegalovirus exposure and HLA in healthy donors. In the PCR, 60 Vbeta and 13 Jbeta primers were used. Using immunoSEQ multiplex PCR, the repertoire was profiled, and TCRdb retains in-frame clones only, with some absent. This sample carries about 59,000 clones, more than 70% of them seen once, and the ten largest clones take about 1.4%. Trimming left V 5 bases short and J 2 bases short, with 5 bases between. The germline V gene has CDR1 SGHTA and CDR2 FQGTGA. This CDR3 spans 12 amino acids. The chain employs TRBV7-3 and TRBJ2-3; D not resolved. The specimen sequenced was PBMCs. The receptor was derived from a young man in good health and CMV-seropositive. DNA of the CDR3: TGTGCCAGCAGCCCTTCCACAGATACGCAGTATTTT. It specifies CASSPSTDTQYF.